The next 32 T cell receptor beta chains were all read from a single sample in a study of shared clonotypes between healthy human individuals. Here immunoSEQ multiplex PCR was the method, and the copy in TCRdb shows in-frame clones only, minus some. The sample shows roughly 2,500,000 clones, roughly 93% of them seen only once. The specimen was naive CD4+ T cells from PBMCs. Subset specified: CD45RA+ positively selected. The receptors were gathered from a man between 18 and 29 years old in good health. Some clones in this sample may be carry-over from other donors' samples.

V is TRBV4-3 and J is TRBJ2-2, with D perhaps assigned TRBD1 or TRBD2 (5 bases each). CDR3 length: 16 amino acids. V lost 0 bases and J 4 bases, leaving 12 bases between the germline ends. The germline CDR1 and CDR2 sequences are LGHNA and YSLEER. The CDR3 DNA follows: TGCGCCAGCAGCCAAGATCGGGGCAGGGCCACCGGGGAGCTGTTTTTT. It yields the protein CASSQDRGRATGELFF.

This sequence joins TRBV7-9 and TRBJ2-5; 7 positions match TRBD2. The V segment lost 1 base and the J segment 5 bases; nucleotides outside the gene matches: 16. CDR1 and CDR2 from the germline V gene are SEHNR and FQNEAQ (reference sequence). This CDR3 has 18 residues. The CDR3 region is CASSLVASGLSDGETQYF. The CDR3 DNA reads as TGTGCCAGCAGCTTAGTTGCTAGCGGCCTTTCCGACGGGGAGACCCAGTACTTC.

This chain connects TRBV28 to TRBJ2-1; TRBD2 agrees at 10 bases. The germline V gene encodes CDR1 MDHEN and CDR2 SYDVKM. This CDR3 is 16 amino acids long. J gave up 5 bases and V 4 bases, and 8 bases lay outside the gene matches. The CDR3 loop reads CASSSPGLALDNEQFF. For the CDR3, the DNA is TGTGCCAGCAGTTCCCCGGGACTAGCGCTGGACAATGAGCAGTTCTTC.

The chain recombines TRBV5-5 with TRBJ1-3; D remains unclear. The CDR3 sequence is 14 residues long. Germline CDR1 and CDR2: SGHKS and YYEKEE (reference sequence). V lost 0 bases to trimming and J lost 4 bases, with 8 bases between them. The CDR3 coding sequence is TGTGCCAGCAGCTTGGGGGCACAAGGAAACACCATATATTTT. This codes for CASSLGAQGNTIYF.

The rearrangement links TRBV6-1 to TRBJ2-7; 10 bases are shared with TRBD1. CDR3 size: 13 residues. Germline-derived CDR1 and CDR2 are MNHNS and SASEGT. The junction had 4 bases not matched to a gene; V was cut back by 6 bases and J by 5 bases. The chain's CDR3 is CASSRDRGDEQYF. The DNA for the CDR3 is TGTGCCAGCAGCCGGGACAGGGGCGACGAGCAGTACTTC.

The genes are TRBV28 and TRBJ1-2; 7 bases line up with TRBD1. Per germline, CDR1 MDHEN and CDR2 SYDVKM. This CDR3 contains 15 residues. V was clipped by 5 bases and J by 8 bases; unmatched bases: 14. In nucleotides, the CDR3 is TGTGCCAGCAGTCTGGACAGGACTTTTTCTCGGGGCTACACCTTC. Translation: CASSLDRTFSRGYTF.

The CDR3 is CASSLGVAGGPRNEQFF. CDR3 DNA sequence: TGTGCCAGCAGCTTAGGGGTAGCGGGAGGGCCTCGGAATGAGCAGTTCTTC. The rearrangement uses TRBV7-8 and TRBJ2-1; TRBD2 matches at 11 bases. Per the germline V gene, CDR1 is SGHVS and CDR2 is FQNEAQ. This CDR3 is built from 17 residues. With 1 base clipped from V and 7 bases from J, the junction kept 9 bases outside the gene matches.

The rearrangement uses TRBV7-2 and TRBJ2-1, with no clear D. The CDR3 spans 13 residues. V lost 0 bases and J 14 bases, leaving 14 bases between the germline ends. Germline CDR1 is SGHTA and CDR2 is FQGNSA. Here the CDR3 reads CASSLAYDGVKFF. Here the CDR3 DNA reads TGTGCCAGCAGCTTAGCTTACGACGGCGTTAAGTTCTTC.

A few counts support this clone. Other nucleotide sequences in the sample specify the same CDR3. The chain employs TRBV28 and TRBJ1-3; no firm D call. In germline, CDR1 is MDHEN, CDR2 SYDVKM. This CDR3 is built from 13 residues. V lost 7 bases to trimming and J lost 2 bases, with 9 bases between them. The CDR3 DNA reads TGTGCCAGCAAAGGAGTCGCTGGAAACACCATATATTTT. This gives the protein CASKGVAGNTIYF. The full variable domain, with the rest looked up from reference TRBV28 and TRBJ1-3, is DVKVTQSSRYLVKRTGEKVFLECVQDMDHENMFWYRQDPGLGLRLIYFSYDVKMKEKGDIPEGYSVSREKKERFSLILESASTNQTSMYLCASKGVAGNTIYFGEGSWLTVV.

On this clone: This CDR3 is also generated by other DNA sequences in the sample. The V and J genes are TRBV7-3 and TRBJ2-3; D may be TRBD1 (5 bases). This CDR3 contains 14 residues. The V gene lost 3 bases and the J gene lost 1 base, with 8 bases spanning the gap. Germline lookup yields CDR1 SGHTA and CDR2 FQGTGA. CDR3 loop: CASSFTGRTDTQYF. The CDR3 coding sequence is TGTGCCAGCAGCTTTACAGGACGCACAGATACGCAGTATTTT.

A single count supports this clone. The chain employs TRBV23-1 and TRBJ2-7, with 12 bases fitting TRBD1. TRBV23-1 is known as an ORF, though its function is uncertain. V lost 5 bases, J lost 0 bases, and 5 bases stayed unmatched. The CDR3 has 16 amino acids. The CDR3 sequence: CASSFGTGGSSYEQYF. CDR3 bases: TGCGCCAGCAGTTTCGGGACAGGGGGCAGCTCCTACGAGCAGTACTTC.

This clone came up once. The chain links TRBV5-4 to TRBJ2-1; 9 bases are a match to TRBD2. Germline V gene sequence: CDR1 SGHNT, CDR2 YYREEE (reference sequence). V trimming: 4 bases; J trimming: 2 bases; junction bases outside the gene matches: 7. CDR3 size: 16 residues. This CDR3 is CASSPSGAQAYNEQFF. CDR3 sequence (DNA): TGTGCCAGCAGCCCTAGCGGGGCCCAAGCCTACAATGAGCAGTTCTTC.

The rearrangement joins TRBV28 to TRBJ2-5; D possibly matches TRBD1 or TRBD2 (5 bases each). V lost 6 bases and J 5 bases, leaving 16 bases between the germline ends. Germline lookup yields CDR1 MDHEN and CDR2 SYDVKM. This CDR3 has 14 amino acids. The CDR3 protein is CASSPGTLRETQYF. The CDR3 DNA is TGTGCCAGCAGCCCTGGGACGTTGAGGGAGACCCAGTACTTC.

This rearrangement joins TRBV18 to TRBJ2-7, with 7 bases identical to TRBD1. The J segment lost 5 bases and the V segment lost 3 bases, leaving 10 bases of the junction unmatched. Germline V gives CDR1 KGHSH, CDR2 LQKENI. This CDR3 spans 15 amino acids. Here the CDR3 DNA reads TGTGCCAGCTCACCCTTCCTAGGACAGGAAAACGAGCAGTACTTC. It yields the protein CASSPFLGQENEQYF.

This clone has just a few counts. The rearrangement joins TRBV6-1 to TRBJ2-1; a weak D match, TRBD1 (6 bases). Germline CDR1 is MNHNS and CDR2 is SASEGT. The ends were cut back, 5 bases at V and 2 bases at J, with 13 bases in the middle. This CDR3 region has 15 residues. The CDR3 DNA reads TGTGCCAGCAGTTCGGACAGATCTACCTACAATGAGCAGTTCTTC. Protein product: CASSSDRSTYNEQFF.

V gene TRBV28 combines with J gene TRBJ2-7; D remains ambiguous. CDR3 length equals 12 residues. The germline V and J ends were trimmed by 6 bases and 6 bases, with 12 bases remaining between them. From germline, CDR1 is MDHEN and CDR2 SYDVKM. The CDR3: CASSLGFLEQYF. CDR3 coding DNA: TGTGCCAGCAGCCTGGGATTTCTCGAGCAGTACTTC.

The J gene is TRBJ2-2, the V gene TRBV7-9; a possible D gene is TRBD1 (5 bases). Germline assignment: CDR1 SEHNR and CDR2 FQNEAQ (reference sequence). V was shortened by 5 bases and J by 2 bases, with 12 bases between the two germline ends. The CDR3 totals 15 residues. This chain's CDR3 is CASSLGQPNTGELFF. CDR3 sequence (DNA): TGTGCCAGCAGCCTCGGACAACCTAACACCGGGGAGCTGTTTTTT.

This clone was detected once. The chain is built from TRBV7-9 and TRBJ2-3; D perhaps matches TRBD2 (5 bases). The germline V gene has CDR1 SEHNR and CDR2 FQNEAQ (reference sequence). CDR3 size: 16 residues. V gave up 3 bases and J gave up 5 bases, with 18 bases separating them. As DNA, the CDR3 is TGTGCCAGCAGCTTCATCAAGCTCGGACTGGGAGATACGCAGTATTTT. Amino acids: CASSFIKLGLGDTQYF.

This clone is a singleton in its sample. The rearrangement uses TRBV29-1 and TRBJ1-1; weak D call: TRBD1 (5 bases). This CDR3 contains 14 residues. CDR1 is SQVTM, CDR2 ANQGSEA, per germline. V gave up 4 bases and J gave up 0 bases, with 12 bases separating them. The CDR3 bases are TGCAGCGTTGCGGGGCGGTTCGTGAACACTGAAGCTTTCTTT. It is translated as CSVAGRFVNTEAFF. The full variable domain, in which reference TRBV29-1 and TRBJ1-1 provide the parts outside the CDR3, is SAVISQKPSRDICQRGTSLTIQCQVDSQVTMMFWYRQQPGQSLTLIATANQGSEATYESGFVIDKFPISRPNLTFSTLTVSNMSPEDSSIYLCSVAGRFVNTEAFFGQGTRLTVV.

The chain uses TRBV15 and TRBJ2-1, with TRBD1 matching 7 bases. V lost 3 bases and J lost 2; bases outside the gene matches: 7. The germline CDR1 and CDR2 sequences are LNHNV and YYDKDF (reference sequence). The CDR3 spans 16 residues. The CDR3 reads CATSRSTGAPYNEQFF. The CDR3 region has the DNA TGTGCCACCAGCAGGTCCACAGGGGCCCCCTACAATGAGCAGTTCTTC.

CDR3 in amino acids: CASGNRGTNYGYTF. The CDR3 DNA sequence: TGCGCCAGCGGAAACAGGGGGACTAACTATGGCTACACCTTC. The chain links TRBV5-1 to TRBJ1-2, with 8 nucleotides matching TRBD1. The CDR3 consists of 14 residues. CDR1 and CDR2 from the germline V gene are SGHRS and YFSETQ. Trimming cost V 7 bases and J 0 bases; bases outside gene matches: 5.

The genes are TRBV6-5 and TRBJ2-7, with D possibly being TRBD1 (6 bases). In germline, CDR1 is MNHEY, CDR2 SVGAGI. The CDR3 sequence is 15 residues long. The germline V and J ends were trimmed by 0 bases and 4 bases, with 13 bases remaining between them. CDR3 loop: CASSYSSGGEYEQYF. CDR3 DNA: TGTGCCAGCAGTTACTCTTCTGGGGGCGAATACGAGCAGTACTTC.

This clone appeared once. The chain recombines TRBV27 with TRBJ2-7, with 9 bases that match TRBD1. Trimming cost V 3 bases and J 2 bases; bases outside gene matches: 2. The CDR3 spans 14 residues. The germline V gene encodes CDR1 MNHEY and CDR2 SMNVEV (reference sequence). Here the CDR3 DNA reads TGTGCCAGCAGTTTGAACAGGGGGCCCTACGAGCAGTACTTC. Encoded protein: CASSLNRGPYEQYF.

Of note for this clone: Other DNA variants within this sample encode the same CDR3. The chain has TRBV2 and TRBJ2-3; 15 bases agree with TRBD2. The V gene end was trimmed by 6 bases and the J gene end by 6 bases; junction bases not matched to a gene: 4. CDR1 and CDR2 (germline): SNHLY, FYNNEI. This CDR3 is 15 amino acids long. The CDR3, as DNA: TGTGCCAGCAGAGCAGGACTAGCGGGAGGGGATACGCAGTATTTT. It specifies CASRAGLAGGDTQYF.

The V call is TRBV11-2, the J call TRBJ2-3; D tentatively fits TRBD1 or TRBD2 (5 bases each). The germline gives CDR1 SGHAT, CDR2 FQNNGV. The CDR3 contains 18 residues. The V and J ends lost 2 bases and 2 bases respectively, with 20 bases between them. Here the CDR3 reads CASSLMFGLMGTTDTQYF. The DNA of the CDR3 is TGTGCCAGCAGCTTAATGTTTGGACTGATGGGGACCACAGATACGCAGTATTTT.

The chain employs TRBV7-9 and TRBJ2-3, with a possible D match to TRBD2 (5 bases). V lost 5 bases to trimming and J lost 0 bases, with 18 bases between them. CDR1 SEHNR and CDR2 FQNEAQ come from the germline V gene (reference sequence). CDR3 length equals 17 residues. The CDR3 region has the DNA TGTGCCAGCAGCCCACGATGGACTTGGGGTAGCACAGATACGCAGTATTTT. The encoded protein is CASSPRWTWGSTDTQYF.

This clone has a handful of counts. This chain connects TRBV9 to TRBJ1-1; D not certain. The CDR3 consists of 13 residues. Germline V gene lookup returns CDR1 SGDLS and CDR2 YYNGEE. Trimming stripped 0 bases from V and 7 bases from J, with 10 bases between. CDR3 nucleotide sequence: TGTGCCAGCAGCGTAGTAGTGGGGAGTGAAGCTTTCTTT. This codes for CASSVVVGSEAFF.

This rearrangement joins TRBV5-1 to TRBJ2-2; D perhaps matches TRBD1 (6 bases). The ends were cut back, 5 bases at V and 0 bases at J, with 14 bases in the middle. Germline V gene lookup returns CDR1 SGHRS and CDR2 YFSETQ. The CDR3 totals 16 residues. In DNA, the CDR3 is TGCGCCAGCAGGCCTTCCGGGACACCGAACACCGGGGAGCTGTTTTTT. Protein product: CASRPSGTPNTGELFF.

The V call is TRBV28, the J call TRBJ1-1; D is ambiguous. The CDR3 runs 14 residues. Trimming took off 7 bases at V and 6 bases at J, with 18 bases between the two ends. Per germline, CDR1 MDHEN and CDR2 SYDVKM. CDR3 sequence (DNA): TGTGCCAGCATCAACCCCGGCCGATCCCCTGAAGCTTTCTTT. This codes for CASINPGRSPEAFF.

This clone was found once. This sequence joins TRBV28 and TRBJ2-3; 9 positions agree with TRBD1. The junction had 6 bases not matched to a gene; V was cut back by 10 bases and J by 4 bases. Germline loops: CDR1 MDHEN, CDR2 SYDVKM. The CDR3 contains 13 residues. The CDR3 DNA reads as TGTGCCATCAGGGGACAGGGAGCAGATACGCAGTATTTT. Translating it yields CAIRGQGADTQYF.

The V gene is TRBV6-1, the J gene TRBJ1-1; TRBD1 matches 7 bases. V was clipped by 6 bases and J by 7 bases; unmatched bases: 11. The V gene's germline CDR1 is MNHNS and CDR2 SASEGT. There are 14 residues in the CDR3. Here the CDR3 reads CASRGTDRVLEAFF. The CDR3 nucleotides read TGTGCCAGCAGGGGAACCGACAGGGTCCTTGAAGCTTTCTTT.

The chain carries TRBV27 and TRBJ2-2; 9 positions agree with TRBD1. V dropped 1 base and J dropped 0; count of bases not matched to a gene: 12. The germline V gene encodes CDR1 MNHEY and CDR2 SMNVEV (reference sequence). The CDR3 totals 20 residues. CDR3 region: CASSLLRREDRGPNTGELFF. The DNA for the CDR3 is TGTGCCAGCAGTTTATTGCGAAGGGAGGACAGGGGACCGAACACCGGGGAGCTGTTTTTT.